A single sample gave rise to the 32 T cell receptor beta chains below, sequenced in a study of Ad26.COV2.S vaccination and SARS-CoV-2 variants. Libraries were prepared by immunoSEQ multiplex PCR; TCRdb keeps only in-frame clonotypes and omits some of them. Counted here are roughly 380,000 clones, just over 90% occurring once; the ten biggest clones make up roughly 3.9%. This material consisted of peripheral blood, taken after recovery from COVID-19. The receptors here all came from a human donor who had recovered from COVID-19.

The chain combines TRBV6-5 with TRBJ1-1; D is undetermined. Germline V gene data show CDR1 as MNHEY and CDR2 as SVGAGI. The V gene lost 2 bases and the J gene lost 11 bases, with 15 bases spanning the gap. The length of the CDR3 is 13 residues. CDR3 region: CASSYHPTVGAFF. In DNA, the CDR3 is TGTGCCAGCAGTTACCACCCCACCGTGGGGGCTTTCTTT.

The V gene is TRBV5-1, the J gene TRBJ2-1; 12 bases are a match to TRBD2. The CDR3 length is 16 residues. V shed 0 bases and J 7 bases; nucleotides not matched to a gene: 5. Germline V gene sequence: CDR1 SGHRS, CDR2 YFSETQ. The CDR3 DNA is TGCGCCAGCAGCTTGGGAGGACTAGCGGGGTTTAATGAGCAGTTCTTC. It specifies CASSLGGLAGFNEQFF. The complete variable domain, with remaining parts taken from reference TRBV5-1 and TRBJ2-1, reads KAGVTQTPRYLIKTRGQQVTLSCSPISGHRSVSWYQQTPGQGLQFLFEYFSETQRNKGNFPGRFSGRQFSNSRSEMNVSTLELGDSALYLCASSLGGLAGFNEQFFGPGTRLTVL.

The V and J genes are TRBV27 and TRBJ1-2, with TRBD1 matching 9 bases. V was pared by 6 bases and J by 6 bases, with 8 bases of the junction left unmatched. CDR1 is MNHEY and CDR2 is SMNVEV in the germline V gene (reference sequence). There are 14 residues in the CDR3. The CDR3 protein is CASRAWDRVNGYTF. The CDR3, as DNA: TGTGCCAGCAGAGCCTGGGACAGGGTGAATGGCTACACCTTC.

This clone showed up just once. This chain connects TRBV12-3 or TRBV12-4 to TRBJ1-2; unclear D gene. V lost 1 base and J lost 5, with 8 bases in between. This CDR3 has 13 amino acids. Written as DNA, the CDR3 is TGTGCCAGCAGTTTAGGAGACATTTATGGCTACACCTTC. This sequence encodes CASSLGDIYGYTF.

The chain combines TRBV11-2 with TRBJ1-4; D uncertain. Between the trimmed V and J ends, which lost 5 bases and 4 bases, there was a span of 14 bases. CDR1 SGHAT and CDR2 FQNNGV come from the germline V gene. This CDR3 is 15 amino acids long. Written as DNA, the CDR3 is TGTGCCAGCAGCCCCCCTGGTCGGGATAATGAAAAACTGTTTTTT. Its translation: CASSPPGRDNEKLFF.

CDR3 protein: CASSFSGGELFF. CDR3 coding DNA: TGTGCCAGCAGCTTCAGCGGCGGGGAGCTGTTTTTT. This chain links TRBV7-9 with TRBJ2-2; tentatively, D is TRBD2 (5 bases). The CDR3 has 12 amino acids. The germline V gene has CDR1 SEHNR and CDR2 FQNEAQ (reference sequence). V was pared by 3 bases and J by 7 bases, with 6 bases between.

V usage is TRBV2 and J usage is TRBJ1-2, with D hard to call. V lost 3 bases, J lost 7 bases, and 12 bases lay in between. Germline lookup yields CDR1 SNHLY and CDR2 FYNNEI. The CDR3 is 13 residues long. In nucleotides, the CDR3 is TGTGCCAGCAGTGATGGGGTTCTACTTGGCTACACCTTC. It is translated as CASSDGVLLGYTF.

J is TRBJ2-2 and V is TRBV27, with TRBD2 identical over 9 bases. From germline, CDR1 is MNHEY and CDR2 SMNVEV (reference sequence). The CDR3 is made up of 16 amino acids. With 6 bases clipped from V and 1 base from J, the junction kept 6 bases outside the gene matches. As DNA, the CDR3 is TGTGCCAGCAGACTACTGACTAGCGGGAACACCGGGGAGCTGTTTTTT. This sequence encodes CASRLLTSGNTGELFF.

J is TRBJ1-2 and V is TRBV6-5; possible D gene TRBD1, 6 bases. With 2 bases removed from V and 6 bases from J, the gap between germline ends came to 19 bases. The germline gives CDR1 MNHEY, CDR2 SVGAGI. The CDR3 has 16 amino acids. The CDR3 DNA reads as TGTGCCAGCAGTTACGATCCGGGTGGACAGAGACATGGCTACACCTTC. Translating gives CASSYDPGGQRHGYTF.

The J gene is TRBJ2-5, the V gene TRBV5-5; D gene unclear. The germline gives CDR1 SGHKS, CDR2 YYEKEE (reference sequence). The V end lost 0 bases, the J end lost 1 base, and 7 bases lay between the germline ends. The CDR3 totals 14 residues. In DNA form, the CDR3 reads TGTGCCAGCAGCTTGGCGGGTCTCCAAGAGACCCAGTACTTC. Amino acid sequence: CASSLAGLQETQYF. The full variable domain, completed using reference TRBV5-5 and TRBJ2-5, is DAGVTQSPTHLIKTRGQQVTLRCSPISGHKSVSWYQQVLGQGPQFIFQYYEKEERGRGNFPDRFSARQFPNYSSELNVNALLLGDSALYLCASSLAGLQETQYFGPGTRLLVL.

This CDR3 is CASSKGTGLNEKLFF. Here the CDR3 DNA reads TGTGCCAGCAGTAAGGGGACAGGGCTCAATGAAAAACTGTTTTTT. The rearrangement joins TRBV6-6 to TRBJ1-4, with TRBD1 matching over 9 bases. CDR1 and CDR2 from the germline V gene are MNHNY and SVGAGI (reference sequence). The CDR3 covers 15 residues. Trimming at V came to 5 bases and at J to 5 bases, leaving 6 bases not matched to a gene.

There are many counts of this clone. This chain connects TRBV5-1 to TRBJ1-1, with 8 bases that match TRBD1. The CDR3 spans 15 residues. Germline assignment: CDR1 SGHRS and CDR2 YFSETQ. Trimming at V came to 4 bases and at J to 3 bases, leaving 8 bases not matched to a gene. The CDR3 nucleotides are TGCGCCAGCAGCCGAACCCCAGGGGGCGACACTGAAGCTTTCTTT. Translation gives CASSRTPGGDTEAFF.

The chain is built from TRBV19 and TRBJ2-7; tentatively, D is TRBD1 (6 bases). This CDR3 is built from 14 residues. CDR1 and CDR2 from the germline V gene are LNHDA and SQIVND (reference sequence). The germline V and J ends were trimmed by 3 bases and 0 bases, with 9 bases remaining between them. The CDR3 DNA reads TGTGCCAGTAGTATGGGCAGGGGCTCCTACGAGCAGTACTTC. Translated: CASSMGRGSYEQYF.

CDR3 DNA: TGTGCCAGCAGTAACCTATACACGGATGAAGCTTTCTTT. As protein: CASSNLYTDEAFF. V gene TRBV6-2 or TRBV6-3 combines with J gene TRBJ1-1; the D is unclear. CDR1 MNHEY and CDR2 SVGEGT come from the germline V gene. The CDR3 has 13 amino acids. V lost 5 bases and J lost 7, with 14 bases in between.

The rearrangement links TRBV5-1 to TRBJ2-5; 7 nucleotides line up with TRBD2. Germline trimming cut 4 bases from V and 2 bases from J; bases unmatched to any gene: 5. Per the germline V gene, CDR1 is SGHRS and CDR2 is YFSETQ. CDR3 size: 14 residues. The CDR3 DNA follows: TGCGCCAGCAGCCTGTCGCGGGGGCAAGAGACCCAGTACTTC. It translates to CASSLSRGQETQYF.

The J gene is TRBJ1-4, the V gene TRBV6-5; a weak D match, TRBD1 (5 bases). The V gene lost 8 bases and the J gene lost 3 bases, with 13 bases spanning the gap. The CDR3 spans 14 residues. In germline, CDR1 is MNHEY, CDR2 SVGAGI. In nucleotides, the CDR3 is TGTGCCAGCTCCGAGGGGCCGGCTAATGAAAAACTGTTTTTT. As protein: CASSEGPANEKLFF.

The CDR3 protein is CASSRPGGVEAFF. The CDR3 nucleotides read TGTGCCAGCAGCCGACCAGGAGGGGTTGAAGCTTTCTTT. The rearrangement uses TRBV6-5 and TRBJ1-1; D may be TRBD1 (5 bases). Germline CDR1 reads MNHEY; CDR2 reads SVGAGI. The CDR3 length is 13 residues. V was cut by 6 bases and J by 7 bases, with 15 bases left in between.

V gene TRBV27 combines with J gene TRBJ2-7, with D unresolved. The ends were cut back, 3 bases at V and 3 bases at J, with 6 bases in the middle. The CDR3 totals 12 residues. Germline-derived CDR1 and CDR2 are MNHEY and SMNVEV (reference sequence). CDR3 protein: CASSFTGYEQYF. CDR3 nucleotides: TGTGCCAGCAGTTTTACGGGCTACGAGCAGTACTTC.

The chain has TRBV27 and TRBJ1-5; TRBD1 might be the D (6 bases). Germline CDR1 is MNHEY and CDR2 is SMNVEV (reference sequence). CDR3 size: 16 residues. V lost 0 bases, J lost 9 bases, and 18 bases lay in between. CDR3 loop: CASSLSGAAQGRPQHF. CDR3 sequence (DNA): TGTGCCAGCAGTTTATCGGGGGCGGCTCAGGGTCGGCCCCAGCATTTT.

Note on this clone: Other DNA sequences from this sample encode an identical CDR3 as well. As DNA, the CDR3 is TGTGCCAGCAGTTTAGGTAACTATGGCTACACCTTC. It translates to CASSLGNYGYTF. The chain couples TRBV12-3 or TRBV12-4 to TRBJ1-2; D is unresolved. The CDR3 contains 12 residues. Trimming cost V 1 base and J 1 base, with 1 base left between them.

The V gene is TRBV7-9, the J gene TRBJ1-5, with D perhaps TRBD1 (5 bases). This CDR3 spans 15 amino acids. Germline V CDR1 and CDR2: SEHNR, FQNEAQ (reference sequence). V was pared by 1 base and J by 3 bases, with 10 bases between. The chain's CDR3 is CASSLGRQNNQPQHF. The CDR3 coding sequence is TGTGCCAGCAGCTTAGGAAGACAGAACAATCAGCCCCAGCATTTT.

The chain links TRBV7-6 to TRBJ1-1, with D possibly being TRBD1 (6 bases). Germline values: CDR1 SGHVS, CDR2 FNYEAQ. The CDR3 spans 15 residues. Trimming removed 7 bases from V and 0 bases from J, with 15 bases in between. The DNA of the CDR3 is TGTGCCAGCACCCGGACAGCCTACATGAACACTGAAGCTTTCTTT. This encodes CASTRTAYMNTEAFF.

V usage is TRBV12-1 and J usage is TRBJ1-4; the table names TRBD1, a call not compared with the DNA. TRBV12-1 is a documented pseudogene. This CDR3 has 14 amino acids. Written as DNA, the CDR3 is TGTGCCAGCAGCCCGACAGGGGGGAGTGAAAAACTGTTTTTT. This translates into CASSPTGGSEKLFF.

The chain has TRBV5-4 and TRBJ1-2; 7 bases fit TRBD1. V lost 1 base and J lost 4; bases outside the gene matches: 7. Per the germline V gene, CDR1 is SGHNT and CDR2 is YYREEE (reference sequence). The CDR3 is 15 residues long. The CDR3, as DNA: TGTGCCAGCAGCTTGTCATCGGGACAGATCTATGGCTACACCTTC. Its translation: CASSLSSGQIYGYTF.

This clone was found once. This chain links TRBV5-1 with TRBJ2-1; 9 bases are a match to TRBD2. V was pared by 6 bases and J by 0 bases, with 4 bases of the junction left unmatched. This CDR3 region has 15 residues. The V gene's germline CDR1 is SGHRS and CDR2 YFSETQ. CDR3 protein: CASTLSGSSYNEQFF. CDR3 DNA sequence: TGCGCCAGCACCCTTAGCGGGAGCTCCTACAATGAGCAGTTCTTC.

The V call is TRBV2, the J call TRBJ2-3; no clear D gene. The CDR3 length is 12 residues. Deletions cut 1 base from V and 7 bases from J, with 6 bases between. Germline-derived CDR1 and CDR2 are SNHLY and FYNNEI. The CDR3 spells CASSEGGNTQYF. The CDR3 DNA follows: TGTGCCAGCAGTGAAGGGGGAAATACGCAGTATTTT.

The chain carries TRBV27 and TRBJ2-1; 8 positions agree with TRBD2. With 5 bases clipped from V and 15 bases from J, the junction kept 9 bases outside the gene matches. This CDR3 region has 12 residues. CDR1 and CDR2 from the germline V gene are MNHEY and SMNVEV (reference sequence). DNA for the CDR3: TGTGCCAGCAGTCTTGGGGGGACTAGGCCGTTCTTC. Translation: CASSLGGTRPFF.

V usage is TRBV6-5 and J usage is TRBJ2-5; D gene uncertain. CDR1 and CDR2 (germline): MNHEY, SVGAGI. V gave up 8 bases and J gave up 1 base, with 5 bases separating them. The CDR3 is 11 residues long. In nucleotides, the CDR3 is TGTGCCAGCCAGGTCCAAGAGACCCAGTACTTC. Translated, it gives CASQVQETQYF.

The rearrangement links TRBV4-1 to TRBJ1-1; 7 bases are a match to TRBD1. From germline, CDR1 is MGHRA and CDR2 YSYEKL. The CDR3 has 16 amino acids. The V gene end was trimmed by 4 bases and the J gene end by 1 base; junction bases not matched to a gene: 9. CDR3 nucleotides: TGCGCCAGCAGCCCCCGGGCAGGGGGGAGGAACACTGAAGCTTTCTTT. Its protein product is CASSPRAGGRNTEAFF.

This chain connects TRBV19 to TRBJ1-1; 8 bases are a match to TRBD1. J was trimmed by 0 bases and V by 5 bases; bases with no gene match: 17. Per germline, CDR1 LNHDA and CDR2 SQIVND (reference sequence). The CDR3 loop spans 19 amino acids. CDR3: CASSQLGEWTGSVNTEAFF. The CDR3 DNA sequence: TGTGCCAGTAGTCAATTAGGTGAGTGGACAGGGAGTGTGAACACTGAAGCTTTCTTT.

The CDR3: CASSSGAAGELFF. The CDR3 nucleotides are TGTGCCAGCTCCTCTGGTGCGGCCGGGGAGCTGTTTTTT. The gene calls are TRBV28 and TRBJ2-2; D gene ambiguous. Germline lookup yields CDR1 MDHEN and CDR2 SYDVKM. This CDR3 is 13 amino acids long. V was cut by 8 bases and J by 6 bases, with 13 bases left in between.

V and J are TRBV3-1 (or the pseudogene TRBV3-2) and TRBJ2-1, with D possibly TRBD2 on 6 matching bases. The V end lost 8 bases, the J end lost 0 bases, and 14 bases lay between the germline ends. Germline CDR1 LGHDT, CDR2 YNNKEL (reference sequence). The CDR3 totals 15 residues. The CDR3 spells CASVLGGGSYNEQFF. The CDR3 DNA follows: TGTGCCAGCGTACTGGGGGGTGGCTCCTACAATGAGCAGTTCTTC.